This TCR beta chain was captured in a study of graft-versus-host responses after intestinal transplantation. Only in-frame clones appear in the TCRdb table, and some are missing; sequencing was by immunoSEQ multiplex PCR. This sample yields tens of thousands of clones, of which over 75% are seen a single time; 0.4% to 0.5% belongs to the top ten. The CDR3 spans 12 residues. Deletions cut 0 bases from V and 7 bases from J, with 7 bases between. Germline-derived CDR1 and CDR2 are GTSNPN and SVGIG (reference sequence). On this clone: The antigen is unknown.

The receptor was isolated from a human donor who received an intestinal transplant. The chain combines TRBV30 with TRBJ2-1, with unresolved D. Sequences were derived from unstimulated CD8+ T cells sorted from spleen or lymph node cells, sampled before intestinal transplant. This CDR3 is CAWSVSRNEQFF. The CDR3 DNA follows: TGTGCCTGGAGTGTCTCTAGGAATGAGCAGTTCTTC.